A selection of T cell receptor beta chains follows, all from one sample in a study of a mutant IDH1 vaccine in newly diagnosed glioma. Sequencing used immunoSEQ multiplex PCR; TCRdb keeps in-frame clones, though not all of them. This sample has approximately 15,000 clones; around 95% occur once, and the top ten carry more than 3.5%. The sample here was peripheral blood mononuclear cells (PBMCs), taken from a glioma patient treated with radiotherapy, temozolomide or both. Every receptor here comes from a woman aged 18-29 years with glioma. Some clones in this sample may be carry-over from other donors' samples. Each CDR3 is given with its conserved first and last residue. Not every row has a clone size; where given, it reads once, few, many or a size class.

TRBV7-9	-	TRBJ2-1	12	CVGEETYNEQFF
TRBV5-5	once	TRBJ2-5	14	CASTLGRVAETQYF
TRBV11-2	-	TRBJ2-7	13	CASSLGRAAEQYF
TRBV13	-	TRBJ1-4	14	CASSFGAFNEKLFF
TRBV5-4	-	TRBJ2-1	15	CASSLDRGLYNEQFF
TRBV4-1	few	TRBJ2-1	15	CASSQVQGVYNEQFF
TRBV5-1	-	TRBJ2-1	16	CASSLGDRGHGNEQFF
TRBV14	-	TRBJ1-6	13	CASSQDPKVPLHF
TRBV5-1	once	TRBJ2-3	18	CASSGGTSGVRYTDTQYF
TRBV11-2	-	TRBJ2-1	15	CASSPGQGGYNEQFF
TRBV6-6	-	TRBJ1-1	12	CASSYQNTEAFF
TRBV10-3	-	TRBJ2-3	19	CAISESPYTGTGGTDTQYF
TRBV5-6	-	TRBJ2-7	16	CASSLVAGDFTYEQYF
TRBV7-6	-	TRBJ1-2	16	CASSTNRDSRLYGYTF
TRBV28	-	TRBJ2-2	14	CATQDRGNTGELFF
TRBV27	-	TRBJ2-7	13	CASGGTGFHEQYF
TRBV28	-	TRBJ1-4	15	CASKVGGGADEKLFF
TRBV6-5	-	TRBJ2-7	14	CASSYGGRPHEQYF
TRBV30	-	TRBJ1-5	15	CAWTPATSSNQPQHF
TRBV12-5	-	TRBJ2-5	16	CASGLAPIAGRETQYF
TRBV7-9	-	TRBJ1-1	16	CASSPDRDRLNTEAFF
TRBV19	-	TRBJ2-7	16	CASRDSAIAYSYEQYF
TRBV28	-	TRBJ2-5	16	CASSLTGTGTLKAQYF
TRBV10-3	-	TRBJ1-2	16	CAISALSRSINYGYTF
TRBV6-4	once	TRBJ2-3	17	CASSAGTSGGAGDTQYF
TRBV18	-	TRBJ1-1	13	CASQWGERTEAFF
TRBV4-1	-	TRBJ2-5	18	CASSQDSSSGRAQETQYF
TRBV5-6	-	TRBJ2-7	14	CASSPEDNSYEQYF
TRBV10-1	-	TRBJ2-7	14	CASNFRGHSYEQYF
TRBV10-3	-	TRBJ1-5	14	CAISGPGTNQPQHF
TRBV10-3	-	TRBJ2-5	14	CAISDPGVVETQYF
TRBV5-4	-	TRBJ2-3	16	CASSSRTGEGTDTQYF
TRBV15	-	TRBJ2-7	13	CATSPSGAGEQYF
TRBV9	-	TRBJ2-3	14	CASSGTSASDTQYF
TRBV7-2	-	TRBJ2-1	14	CASRGGGSYNEQFF
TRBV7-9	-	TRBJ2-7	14	CASSLTGEGNEQYF